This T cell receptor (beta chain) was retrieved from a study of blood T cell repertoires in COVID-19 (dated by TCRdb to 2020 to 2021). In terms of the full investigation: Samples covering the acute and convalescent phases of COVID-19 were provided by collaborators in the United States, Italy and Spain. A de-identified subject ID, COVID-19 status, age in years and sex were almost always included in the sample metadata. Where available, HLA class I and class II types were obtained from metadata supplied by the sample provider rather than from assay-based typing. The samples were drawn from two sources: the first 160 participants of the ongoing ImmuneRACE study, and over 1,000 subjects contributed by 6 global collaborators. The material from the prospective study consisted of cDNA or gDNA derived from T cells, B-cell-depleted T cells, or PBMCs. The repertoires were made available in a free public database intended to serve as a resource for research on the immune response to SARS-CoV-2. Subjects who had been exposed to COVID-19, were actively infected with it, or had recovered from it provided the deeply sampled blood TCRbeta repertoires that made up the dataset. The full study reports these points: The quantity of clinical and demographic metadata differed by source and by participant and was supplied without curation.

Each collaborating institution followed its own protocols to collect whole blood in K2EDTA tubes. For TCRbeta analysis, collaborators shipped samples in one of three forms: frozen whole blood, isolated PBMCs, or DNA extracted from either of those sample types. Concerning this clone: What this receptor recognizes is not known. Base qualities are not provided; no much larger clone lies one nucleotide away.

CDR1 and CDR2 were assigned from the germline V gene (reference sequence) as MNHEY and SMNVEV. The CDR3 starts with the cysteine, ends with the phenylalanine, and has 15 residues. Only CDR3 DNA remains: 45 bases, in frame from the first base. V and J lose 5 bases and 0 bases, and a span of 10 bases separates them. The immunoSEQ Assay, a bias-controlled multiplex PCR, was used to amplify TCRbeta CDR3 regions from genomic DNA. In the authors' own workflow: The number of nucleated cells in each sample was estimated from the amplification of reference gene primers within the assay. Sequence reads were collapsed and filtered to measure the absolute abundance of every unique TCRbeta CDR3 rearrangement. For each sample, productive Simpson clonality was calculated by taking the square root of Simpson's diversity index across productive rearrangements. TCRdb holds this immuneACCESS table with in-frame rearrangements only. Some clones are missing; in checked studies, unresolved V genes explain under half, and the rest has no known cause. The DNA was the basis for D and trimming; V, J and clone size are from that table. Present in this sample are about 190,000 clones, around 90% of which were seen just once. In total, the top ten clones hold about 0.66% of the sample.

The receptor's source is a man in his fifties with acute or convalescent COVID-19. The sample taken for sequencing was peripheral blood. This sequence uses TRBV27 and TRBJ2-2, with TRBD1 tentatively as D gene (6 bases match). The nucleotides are TGTGCCAGCAGTGGCAGGGGATCGAACACCGGGGAGCTGTTTTTT. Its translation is CASSGRGSNTGELFF.